These 17 T cell receptor beta chains originate from one sample sequenced in a study of blood T cell repertoires in COVID-19. Assay used: immunoSEQ multiplex PCR; TCRdb lists only in-frame clones, some missing. The sample has tens of thousands of clones, 70% to 90% seen once; the top ten hold roughly 11%. The sample taken for sequencing was peripheral blood. The receptors were sampled from a man between 60 and 75 years old with COVID-19, enrolled during active disease.

The rearrangement joins TRBV30 to TRBJ2-5; no reliable D call. V was shortened by 3 bases and J by 5 bases, with 4 bases between the two germline ends. The CDR3 is 10 residues long. In germline, CDR1 is GTSNPN, CDR2 SVGIG (reference sequence). CDR3 in DNA: TGTGCCTGGAGCGGGGAGACCCAGTACTTC. Its protein is CAWSGETQYF.

This clone was seen a single time. This rearrangement joins TRBV5-4 to TRBJ2-7; 9 bases agree with TRBD1. This CDR3 has 16 residues. The V gene's germline CDR1 is SGHNT and CDR2 YYREEE (reference sequence). The V gene end was trimmed by 1 base and the J gene end by 6 bases; junction bases not matched to a gene: 11. The CDR3 region is CASSLMGDRAFSEQYF. Written as DNA, the CDR3 is TGTGCCAGCAGCTTGATGGGGGACAGGGCTTTCTCCGAGCAGTACTTC.

The chain combines TRBV9 with TRBJ1-2, with D perhaps TRBD1 (6 bases). The CDR3 is 15 amino acids. Trimming left V 0 bases short and J 4 bases short, with 13 bases between. Germline V lookup: CDR1 SGDLS, CDR2 YYNGEE. The CDR3 DNA reads TGTGCCAGCAGCGTAGCTTGGGGGCAGGGCTATGGCTACACCTTC. Its protein is CASSVAWGQGYGYTF.

V gene TRBV12-5 combines with J gene TRBJ2-1, with 14 bases identical to TRBD2. The CDR3 contains 14 residues. Germline CDR1 is LGHNT and CDR2 is FRNRAP. V was clipped by 3 bases and J by 10 bases; unmatched bases: 2. DNA for the CDR3: TGTGCTAGTGGTTTAGGACTAGCGGGGGGCGAGCAGTTCTTC. As protein: CASGLGLAGGEQFF.

The V call is TRBV7-9, the J call TRBJ2-4; 7 bases are a match to TRBD2. Germline trimming cut 7 bases from V and 6 bases from J; bases unmatched to any gene: 9. The germline gives CDR1 SEHNR, CDR2 FQNEAQ (reference sequence). This CDR3 is 14 amino acids long. CDR3 protein: CASTLGDYLNIQYF. The CDR3 DNA sequence: TGTGCCAGCACCCTGGGGGACTACCTAAACATTCAGTACTTC.

J is TRBJ2-3 and V is TRBV20-1; D is undetermined. Germline CDR1 DFQATT, CDR2 SNEGSKA (reference sequence). V was cut by 3 bases and J by 3 bases, with 7 bases left in between. CDR3 size: 12 residues. The CDR3 DNA reads as TGCAGTGCTAGTCAGGAAACAGATACGCAGTATTTT. Its translation is CSASQETDTQYF.

The chain employs TRBV3-1 (or the pseudogene TRBV3-2) and TRBJ1-3; tentatively, D is TRBD1 (6 bases). The CDR3 has 15 residues. Trimming took off 8 bases at V and 0 bases at J, with 14 bases between the two ends. Per germline, CDR1 LGHDT and CDR2 YNNKEL (reference sequence). CDR3 DNA sequence: TGTGCCAGCGGGGCAGGGGAATACTCTGGAAACACCATATATTTT. Its protein product is CASGAGEYSGNTIYF.

This chain joins TRBV19 and TRBJ1-3, with TRBD1 as a possible D gene (6 bases). Germline CDR1 and CDR2: LNHDA and SQIVND (reference sequence). This CDR3 contains 14 residues. The V end lost 7 bases, the J end lost 2 bases, and 12 bases lay between the germline ends. CDR3 in DNA: TGTGCCAGTATTAAGGGGGATACTGGAAACACCATATATTTT. Translation gives CASIKGDTGNTIYF. Complete variable domain (other parts from reference TRBV19 and TRBJ1-3): DGGITQSPKYLFRKEGQNVTLSCEQNLNHDAMYWYRQDPGQGLRLIYYSQIVNDFQKGDIAEGYSVSREKKESFPLTVTSAQKNPTAFYLCASIKGDTGNTIYFGEGSWLTVV.

The V call is TRBV2, the J call TRBJ1-2, with D possibly matching TRBD1 (6 bases). The CDR3 has 14 amino acids. V lost 7 bases and J lost 8, with 20 bases in between. Germline V gives CDR1 SNHLY, CDR2 FYNNEI. The chain's CDR3 is CASTQTGPLAGYTF. The DNA of the CDR3 is TGTGCCAGCACCCAGACAGGTCCCCTGGCCGGCTACACCTTC.

V and J are TRBV2 and TRBJ2-1, with D perhaps matching TRBD1 (6 bases). The CDR3 covers 13 residues. V lost 6 bases and J lost 6, with 12 bases in between. Germline V lookup: CDR1 SNHLY, CDR2 FYNNEI. Written as DNA, the CDR3 is TGTGCCAGCAGCGGGGACAAGTTCAATGAGCAGTTCTTC. It encodes CASSGDKFNEQFF. Complete variable domain (other parts from reference TRBV2 and TRBJ2-1): EPEVTQTPSHQVTQMGQEVILRCVPISNHLYFYWYRQILGQKVEFLVSFYNNEISEKSEIFDDQFSVERPDGSNFTLKIRSTKLEDSAMYFCASSGDKFNEQFFGPGTRLTVL.

The rearrangement uses TRBV5-1 and TRBJ2-5, with 8 bases identical to TRBD2. With V trimmed by 0 bases and J by 5 bases, 9 bases remained unmatched. Germline CDR1 reads SGHRS; CDR2 reads YFSETQ. The CDR3 runs 16 residues. The CDR3, as DNA: TGCGCCAGCAGCTTGGCGGGAGGGCCGTGGGGGGAGACCCAGTACTTC. This sequence encodes CASSLAGGPWGETQYF.

The chain carries TRBV5-6 and TRBJ2-2, with D tentatively TRBD1 (7 bases). Deletions cut 4 bases from V and 1 base from J, with 11 bases between. CDR1 and CDR2 from the germline V gene are SGHDT and YYEEEE. The CDR3 is made up of 15 amino acids. In DNA, the CDR3 is TGTGCCAGCAGCCGGAGGGACAGGAACACCGGGGAGCTGTTTTTT. Translated: CASSRRDRNTGELFF.

The rearrangement joins TRBV6-5 to TRBJ1-2; D may be TRBD1 (6 bases). There are 14 residues in the CDR3. The germline V and J ends were trimmed by 7 bases and 4 bases, with 16 bases remaining between them. Germline V gene data show CDR1 as MNHEY and CDR2 as SVGAGI. The CDR3 loop is CASTRGGGPYGYTF. The CDR3 DNA reads as TGTGCCAGCACTCGAGGGGGGGGCCCCTATGGCTACACCTTC.

The chain is built from TRBV7-9 and TRBJ2-7; 10 positions match TRBD1. This CDR3 comprises 16 residues. After removal of 5 bases from V and 0 bases from J, the junction contained 7 bases not matched to a gene. CDR1 is SEHNR, CDR2 FQNEAQ, per germline (reference sequence). The CDR3 spells CASSPYGQGVSYEQYF. CDR3 DNA: TGTGCCAGCAGCCCGTACGGACAGGGGGTCTCCTACGAGCAGTACTTC.

V and J are TRBV6-5 and TRBJ2-7; 9 bases agree with TRBD1. The CDR3 spans 14 residues. The germline V gene has CDR1 MNHEY and CDR2 SVGAGI. V trimming: 8 bases; J trimming: 0 bases; junction bases outside the gene matches: 5. The CDR3 loop is CASWGQGDSYEQYF. CDR3 nucleotide sequence: TGTGCCAGCTGGGGACAGGGAGACTCCTACGAGCAGTACTTC.

The genes are TRBV7-9 and TRBJ2-7; D possibly corresponds to TRBD1 (6 bases). The V and J ends lost 3 bases and 2 bases respectively, with 11 bases between them. The length of the CDR3 is 14 residues. Germline V gene lookup returns CDR1 SEHNR and CDR2 FQNEAQ (reference sequence). This CDR3 reads CASSFPGETYEQYF. CDR3 nucleotides: TGTGCCAGCAGCTTCCCAGGGGAGACCTACGAGCAGTACTTC.

The V and J genes are TRBV6-5 and TRBJ1-1; 8 positions agree with TRBD1. The CDR3 is 13 residues long. Per the germline V gene, CDR1 is MNHEY and CDR2 is SVGAGI. Trimming removed 6 bases from V and 1 base from J; junction bases left unmatched: 1. The CDR3 coding sequence is TGTGCCAGCAGCGGACAGGGGAACACTGAAGCTTTCTTT. It encodes CASSGQGNTEAFF.